This T cell receptor beta chain was retrieved from a study of Graves' ophthalmopathy and Graves' hyperthyroidism. As for this clonotype: Its antigen remains unidentified. A much larger clone differs by one base, so this may be a read error.

Using RNA transcripts, the TCR beta CDR3 regions were amplified. First-round RT-PCR employed HTBI primers, with a second-round multiplex PCR after it. Via MiXCR, TCRdb re-called the multiplex PCR reads, giving one row per CDR3 protein. The data contain some 750,000 distinct CDR3 sequences, around 40% of them singletons. The V gene end was trimmed by 1 base and the J gene end by 6 bases; junction bases not matched to a gene: 11. CDR1 is DFQATT and CDR2 is SNEGSKA in the germline V gene (reference sequence). This CDR3 has 15 amino acids. Findings and limits, study-wide: Ophthalmopathy was separated from stable hyperthyroidism by a 13-signature model with over 85% sensitivity and over 75% specificity. Detected in blood as well were most expanded thyroid clonotypes with frequency above 0.001. Both a roughly 66% sensitivity and an approximately 76% specificity characterized the model's predictions of ophthalmopathy progression.

Source material: peripheral blood. The TCR comes from an adult man with Graves' ophthalmopathy. The chain links TRBV20-1 to TRBJ1-2, with 7 positions matching TRBD1. Here the CDR3 reads CSARGTGAAANGYTF. CDR3 bases: TGCAGTGCTAGAGGCACAGGGGCTGCTGCGAATGGCTACACCTTC.